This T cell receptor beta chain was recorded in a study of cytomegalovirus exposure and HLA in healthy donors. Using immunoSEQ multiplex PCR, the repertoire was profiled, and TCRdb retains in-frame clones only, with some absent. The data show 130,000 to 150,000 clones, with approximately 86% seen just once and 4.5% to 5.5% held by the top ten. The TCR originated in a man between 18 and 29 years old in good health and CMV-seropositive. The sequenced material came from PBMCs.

DNA of the CDR3: TGTGCCAGCAGTCACACGGGGGGCACCGGGGAGCTGTTTTTT. Its translation: CASSHTGGTGELFF. The chain has TRBV27 and TRBJ2-2; 7 nucleotides line up with TRBD2. Germline assignment: CDR1 MNHEY and CDR2 SMNVEV (reference sequence). Trimming took 5 bases from V and 4 from J; bases not matched to a gene: 4. The CDR3 spans 14 residues.